One TCR beta chain is described in this entry. No cognate antigen has been identified for it. Per-nucleotide qualities are absent, and no much larger clonotype sits a single base away. The sample is drawn from a study of T cell changes during pregnancy in multiple sclerosis (dated by TCRdb to the late 2010s). Some background on the complete study: In women with multiple sclerosis, the researchers looked at how the T cell repertoire shifted as pregnancy progressed.

The CDR1 and CDR2 encoded by the germline V gene are SGHTA and FQGNSA. Clipping removes 4 bases from V and 6 bases from J, with 3 as the unmatched junction base count. From its cysteine to its phenylalanine, the CDR3 spans 13 amino acids. Here the CDR3 DNA is all that survives: 39 bases in frame from base 1. Libraries were made using the immunoSEQ multiplex PCR assay. As stored in TCRdb, this immuneACCESS dataset retains in-frame rearrangements with V and J assigned. A fraction of the clones does not appear; measured against another copy, unresolved V genes explain less than half of the discrepancy, and the remainder lacks a known reason. The sample records over 55,000 clones, 94% of which are singletons. Of the sample, about 3% falls within the top ten clones.

The TCR was taken from a female donor with multiple sclerosis, enrolled in a pregnancy study. The receptor chain draws on TRBV7-2 and TRBJ2-1, and TRBD1 aligns with 7 junction nucleotides. The specimen comprised CD8+ T cells from peripheral blood mononuclear cells, sampled in the third trimester of pregnancy. The encoded CDR3 is CASSYYRGNEQFF. The nucleotides read TGTGCCAGCAGCTACTACAGGGGCAATGAGCAGTTCTTC.